This section outlines one T cell receptor beta chain sequence together with its context. No antigen is known for it. The data were taken from a study of EBV T-cell therapy then PD-1 blockade in nasopharyngeal carcinoma. TCRdb's copy holds only in-frame clones and misses some; the assay was immunoSEQ multiplex PCR. The sample records 20,000 to 25,000 clones, 70% to 85% being singletons. The CDR3 totals 15 residues. Germline V CDR1 and CDR2: LGHNT, FRNRAP. V was clipped by 0 bases and J by 3 bases; unmatched bases: 5. Specified treatment: AdE1-LMPpoly-expanded autologous EBV-specific T-cell therapy followed by anti-PD-1 nivolumab.

The genes are TRBV12-5 and TRBJ2-7; 7 nucleotides match TRBD2. Sequencing used CD8+ T cells from blood, obtained at day -245 from a patient whose treatment included autologous EBV-specific T cells and nivolumab. The sequence came from a man aged 40-49 years with nasopharyngeal carcinoma. The CDR3: CASGLVRGEGYEQYF. CDR3 nucleotides: TGTGCTAGTGGTTTGGTACGCGGGGAGGGCTACGAGCAGTACTTC.